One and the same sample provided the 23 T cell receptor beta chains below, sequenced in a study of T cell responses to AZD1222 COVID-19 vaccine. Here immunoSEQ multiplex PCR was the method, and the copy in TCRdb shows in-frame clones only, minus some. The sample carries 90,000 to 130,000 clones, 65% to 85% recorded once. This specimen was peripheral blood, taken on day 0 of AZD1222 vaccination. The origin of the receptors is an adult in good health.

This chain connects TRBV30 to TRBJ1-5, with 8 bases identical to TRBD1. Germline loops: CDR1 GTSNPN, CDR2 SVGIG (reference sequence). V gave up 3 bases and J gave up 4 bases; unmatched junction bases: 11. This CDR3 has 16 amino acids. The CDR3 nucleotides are TGTGCCTGGAGCGACCCAGGACAGGGAGATAATCAGCCCCAGCATTTT. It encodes CAWSDPGQGDNQPQHF. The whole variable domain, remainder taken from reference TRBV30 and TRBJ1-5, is SQTIHQWPATLVQPVGSPLSLECTVEGTSNPNLYWYRQAAGRGLQLLFYSVGIGQISSEVPQNLSASRPQDRQFILSSKKLLLSDSGFYLCAWSDPGQGDNQPQHFGDGTRLSIL.

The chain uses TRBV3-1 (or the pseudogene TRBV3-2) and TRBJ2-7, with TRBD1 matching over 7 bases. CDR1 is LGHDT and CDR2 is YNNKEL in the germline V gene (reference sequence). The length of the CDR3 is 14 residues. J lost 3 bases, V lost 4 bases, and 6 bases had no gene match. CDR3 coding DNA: TGTGCCAGCAGCCTCCGACAGGGAAGCTACGAGCAGTACTTC. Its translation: CASSLRQGSYEQYF.

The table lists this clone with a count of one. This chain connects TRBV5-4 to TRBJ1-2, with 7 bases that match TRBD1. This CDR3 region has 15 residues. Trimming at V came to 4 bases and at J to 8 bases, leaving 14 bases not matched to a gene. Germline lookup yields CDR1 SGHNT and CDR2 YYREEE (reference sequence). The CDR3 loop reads CASSTGQPISRGYTF. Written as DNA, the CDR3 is TGTGCCAGCAGCACGGGACAGCCAATCTCAAGGGGCTACACCTTC.

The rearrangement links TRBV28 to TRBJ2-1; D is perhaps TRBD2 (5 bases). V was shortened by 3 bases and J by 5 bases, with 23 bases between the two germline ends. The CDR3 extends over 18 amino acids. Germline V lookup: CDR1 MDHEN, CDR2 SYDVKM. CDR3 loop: CASSLAGVNPEINNEQFF. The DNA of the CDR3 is TGTGCCAGCAGTTTGGCGGGTGTGAACCCTGAAATTAACAATGAGCAGTTCTTC.

CDR3 residues: CASSFRRSYNEQFF. The DNA for the CDR3 is TGTGCCAGCAGCTTTCGGCGCTCCTACAATGAGCAGTTCTTC. The chain combines TRBV7-8 with TRBJ2-1, with no clear D. V dropped 3 bases and J dropped 0 bases, with 6 bases sitting between them. The CDR3 contains 14 residues. The germline CDR1 and CDR2 sequences are SGHVS and FQNEAQ.

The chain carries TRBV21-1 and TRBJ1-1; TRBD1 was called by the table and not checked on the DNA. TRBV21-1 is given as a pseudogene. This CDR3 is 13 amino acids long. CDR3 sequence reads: CASTRTVNTEAFF. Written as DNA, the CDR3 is TGTGCCAGCACCCGGACAGTGAACACTGAAGCTTTCTTT.

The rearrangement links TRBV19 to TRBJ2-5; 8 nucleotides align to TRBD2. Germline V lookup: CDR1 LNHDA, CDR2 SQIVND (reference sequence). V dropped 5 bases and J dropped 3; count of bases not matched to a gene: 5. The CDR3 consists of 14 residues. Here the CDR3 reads CASSGGAGEETQYF. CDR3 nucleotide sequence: TGTGCCAGTAGTGGTGGAGCGGGAGAAGAGACCCAGTACTTC.

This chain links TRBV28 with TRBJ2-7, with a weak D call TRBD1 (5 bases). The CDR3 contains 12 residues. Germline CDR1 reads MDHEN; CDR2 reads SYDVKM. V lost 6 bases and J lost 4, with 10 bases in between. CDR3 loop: CASRSRGYEQYF. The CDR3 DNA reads TGTGCCAGCAGAAGTAGGGGATACGAGCAGTACTTC.

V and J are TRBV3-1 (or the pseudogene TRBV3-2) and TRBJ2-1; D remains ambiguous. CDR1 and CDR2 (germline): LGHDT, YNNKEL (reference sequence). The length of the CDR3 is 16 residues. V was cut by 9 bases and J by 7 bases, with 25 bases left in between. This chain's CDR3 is CASRKSTANFRNEQFF. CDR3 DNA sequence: TGTGCCAGTCGGAAGTCTACAGCGAACTTCCGGAATGAGCAGTTCTTC.

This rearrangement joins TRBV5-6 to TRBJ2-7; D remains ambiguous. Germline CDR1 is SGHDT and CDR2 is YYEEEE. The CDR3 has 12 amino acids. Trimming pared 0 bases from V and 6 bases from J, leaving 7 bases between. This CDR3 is CASSLGVGEQYF. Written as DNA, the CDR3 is TGTGCCAGCAGCTTGGGGGTGGGCGAGCAGTACTTC. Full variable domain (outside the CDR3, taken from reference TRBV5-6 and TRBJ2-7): DAGVTQSPTHLIKTRGQQVTLRCSPKSGHDTVSWYQQALGQGPQFIFQYYEEEERQRGNFPDRFSGHQFPNYSSELNVNALLLGDSALYLCASSLGVGEQYFGPGTRLTVT.

DNA for the CDR3: TGTGCCAGCAGCGGCCTAGCGGGGTCGGATAACGCGAACACCGGGGAGCTGTTTTTT. Its translation: CASSGLAGSDNANTGELFF. This chain links TRBV4-2 with TRBJ2-2, with TRBD2 matching 9 bases. The V segment lost 5 bases and the J segment 0 bases; nucleotides outside the gene matches: 13. CDR3 length: 19 amino acids. Germline CDR1 is LGHNA and CDR2 is YNFKEQ.

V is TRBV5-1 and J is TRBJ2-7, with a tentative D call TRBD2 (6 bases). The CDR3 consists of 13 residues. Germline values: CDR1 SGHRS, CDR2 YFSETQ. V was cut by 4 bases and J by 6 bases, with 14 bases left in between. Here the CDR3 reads CASSSRDSGEQYF. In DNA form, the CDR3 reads TGCGCCAGCAGCAGCCGGGACTCCGGCGAGCAGTACTTC. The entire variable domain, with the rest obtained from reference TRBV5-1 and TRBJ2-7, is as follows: KAGVTQTPRYLIKTRGQQVTLSCSPISGHRSVSWYQQTPGQGLQFLFEYFSETQRNKGNFPGRFSGRQFSNSRSEMNVSTLELGDSALYLCASSSRDSGEQYFGPGTRLTVT.

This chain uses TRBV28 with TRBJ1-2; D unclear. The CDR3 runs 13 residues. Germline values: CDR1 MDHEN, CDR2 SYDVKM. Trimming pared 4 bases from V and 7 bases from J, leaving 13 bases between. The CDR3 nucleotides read TGTGCCAGCAGTTCCCATCGACTGAGTGGCTACACCTTC. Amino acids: CASSSHRLSGYTF.

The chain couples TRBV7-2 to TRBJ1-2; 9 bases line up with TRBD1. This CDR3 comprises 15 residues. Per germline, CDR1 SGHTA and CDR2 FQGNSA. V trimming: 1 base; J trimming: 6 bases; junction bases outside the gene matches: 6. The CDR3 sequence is CASSLGLGQGHGYTF. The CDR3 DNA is TGTGCCAGCAGCTTAGGGTTGGGACAGGGTCATGGCTACACCTTC.

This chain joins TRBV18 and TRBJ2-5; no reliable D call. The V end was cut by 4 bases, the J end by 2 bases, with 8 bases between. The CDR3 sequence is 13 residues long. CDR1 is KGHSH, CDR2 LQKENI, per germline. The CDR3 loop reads CASSRSPQETQYF. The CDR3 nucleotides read TGTGCCAGCTCACGCAGCCCGCAAGAGACCCAGTACTTC.

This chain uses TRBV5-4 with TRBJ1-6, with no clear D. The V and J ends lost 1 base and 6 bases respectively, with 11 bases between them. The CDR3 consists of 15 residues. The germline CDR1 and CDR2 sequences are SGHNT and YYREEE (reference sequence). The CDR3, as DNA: TGTGCCAGCAGCTTGACGCGGCTCACTAATTCACCCCTCCACTTT. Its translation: CASSLTRLTNSPLHF.

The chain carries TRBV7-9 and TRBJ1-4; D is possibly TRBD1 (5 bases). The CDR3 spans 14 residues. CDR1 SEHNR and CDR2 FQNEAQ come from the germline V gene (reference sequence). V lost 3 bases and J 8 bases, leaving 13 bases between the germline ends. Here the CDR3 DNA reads TGTGCCAGCAGCTTTACGGGGGGAAGGGAAAAACTGTTTTTT. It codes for CASSFTGGREKLFF. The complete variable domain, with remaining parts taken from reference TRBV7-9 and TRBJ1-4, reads DTGVSQNPRHKITKRGQNVTFRCDPISEHNRLYWYRQTLGQGPEFLTYFQNEAQLEKSRLLSDRFSAERPKGSFSTLEIQRTEQGDSAMYLCASSFTGGREKLFFGSGTQLSVL.

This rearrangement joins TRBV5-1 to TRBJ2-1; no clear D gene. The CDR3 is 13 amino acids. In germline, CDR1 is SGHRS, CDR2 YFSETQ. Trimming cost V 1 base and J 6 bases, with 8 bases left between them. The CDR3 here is CASSLILGNEQFF. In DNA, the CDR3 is TGCGCCAGCAGCTTGATATTGGGCAATGAGCAGTTCTTC.

The CDR3 region is CASSLSGGIGNQPQHF. The CDR3 nucleotides are TGTGCCAGCAGCCTGTCAGGGGGCATTGGCAATCAGCCCCAGCATTTT. J is TRBJ1-5 and V is TRBV13; TRBD1 aligns across 8 bases. In germline, CDR1 is PRHDT, CDR2 FYEKMQ (reference sequence). The CDR3 sequence is 16 residues long. V shed 5 bases and J 2 bases; nucleotides not matched to a gene: 8.

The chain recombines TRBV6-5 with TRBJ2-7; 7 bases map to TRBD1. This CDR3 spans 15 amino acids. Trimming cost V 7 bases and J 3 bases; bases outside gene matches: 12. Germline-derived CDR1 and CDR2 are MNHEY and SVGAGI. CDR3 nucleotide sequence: TGTGCCAGCACCCCGAGGTACAGGGGAAGCTACGAGCAGTACTTC. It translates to CASTPRYRGSYEQYF.

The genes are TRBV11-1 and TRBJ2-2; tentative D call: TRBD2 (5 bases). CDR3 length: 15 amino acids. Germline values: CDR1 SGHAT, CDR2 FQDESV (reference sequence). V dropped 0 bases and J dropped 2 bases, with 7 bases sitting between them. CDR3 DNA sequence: TGTGCCAGCAGCTTAGCGGGAGTCAACACCGGGGAGCTGTTTTTT. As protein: CASSLAGVNTGELFF. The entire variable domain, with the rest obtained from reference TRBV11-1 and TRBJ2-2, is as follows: EAEVAQSPRYKITEKSQAVAFWCDPISGHATLYWYRQILGQGPELLVQFQDESVVDDSQLPKDRFSAERLKGVDSTLKIQPAELGDSAMYLCASSLAGVNTGELFFGEGSRLTVL.

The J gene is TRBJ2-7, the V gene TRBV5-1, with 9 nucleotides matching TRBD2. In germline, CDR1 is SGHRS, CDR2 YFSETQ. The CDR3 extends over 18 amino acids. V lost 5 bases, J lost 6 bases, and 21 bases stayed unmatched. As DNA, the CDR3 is TGCGCCAGCAGTCAATTCCCAAGTAGCGGGAGTGAATCGGGCGAGCAGTACTTC. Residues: CASSQFPSSGSESGEQYF. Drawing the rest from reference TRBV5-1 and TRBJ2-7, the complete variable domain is KAGVTQTPRYLIKTRGQQVTLSCSPISGHRSVSWYQQTPGQGLQFLFEYFSETQRNKGNFPGRFSGRQFSNSRSEMNVSTLELGDSALYLCASSQFPSSGSESGEQYFGPGTRLTVT.

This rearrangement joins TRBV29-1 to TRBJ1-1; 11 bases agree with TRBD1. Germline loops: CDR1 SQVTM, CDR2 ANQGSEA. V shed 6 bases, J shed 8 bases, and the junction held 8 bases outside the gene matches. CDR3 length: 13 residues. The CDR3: CSVWYRDRGEAFF. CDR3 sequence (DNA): TGCAGCGTCTGGTATAGGGACAGGGGGGAAGCTTTCTTT.